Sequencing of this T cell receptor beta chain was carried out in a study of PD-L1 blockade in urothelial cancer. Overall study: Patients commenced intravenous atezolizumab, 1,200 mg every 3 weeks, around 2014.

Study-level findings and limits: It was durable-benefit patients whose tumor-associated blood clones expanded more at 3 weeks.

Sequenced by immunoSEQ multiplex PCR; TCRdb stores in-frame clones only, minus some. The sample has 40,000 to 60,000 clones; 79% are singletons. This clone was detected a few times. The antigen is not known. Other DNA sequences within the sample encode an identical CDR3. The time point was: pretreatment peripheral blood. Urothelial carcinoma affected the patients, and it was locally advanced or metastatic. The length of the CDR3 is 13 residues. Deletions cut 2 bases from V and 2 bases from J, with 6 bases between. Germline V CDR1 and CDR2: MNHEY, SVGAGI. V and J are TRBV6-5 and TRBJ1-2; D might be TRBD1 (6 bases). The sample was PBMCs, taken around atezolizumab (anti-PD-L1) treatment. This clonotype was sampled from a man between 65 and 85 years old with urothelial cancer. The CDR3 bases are TGTGCCAGCAGTTACCAGGGGAACTATGGCTACACCTTC. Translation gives CASSYQGNYGYTF.